These 32 T cell receptor beta chains originate from one sample sequenced in a study of cytomegalovirus exposure and HLA in healthy donors. A multiplex PCR was run with 60 Vbeta primers and 13 Jbeta primers. The table came from immunoSEQ multiplex PCR; TCRdb's copy has only in-frame clones and leaves some out. The data contain under 130,000 clones, approximately 79% of them singletons. Sequencing was performed on PBMCs. All receptors come from a woman in her thirties or forties in good health and CMV-seronegative.

This chain connects TRBV5-6 to TRBJ2-2, with 9 bases that match TRBD2. Looked up from germline, CDR1 is SGHDT and CDR2 is YYEEEE. J was trimmed by 6 bases and V by 1 base; bases with no gene match: 7. This CDR3 is built from 16 residues. The CDR3 region has the DNA TGTGCCAGCAGCTTGAGTAGCGGGAGCCCCGCCGGGGAGCTGTTTTTT. Translated: CASSLSSGSPAGELFF. The full variable domain, with the rest looked up from reference TRBV5-6 and TRBJ2-2, is DAGVTQSPTHLIKTRGQQVTLRCSPKSGHDTVSWYQQALGQGPQFIFQYYEEEERQRGNFPDRFSGHQFPNYSSELNVNALLLGDSALYLCASSLSSGSPAGELFFGEGSRLTVL.

The chain joins TRBV27 to TRBJ2-7, with 9 nucleotides matching TRBD1. CDR1 and CDR2 (germline): MNHEY, SMNVEV (reference sequence). J lost 3 bases, V lost 2 bases, and 5 bases had no gene match. CDR3 size: 15 residues. CDR3 DNA sequence: TGTGCCAGCAGTTTAGTCCGGGACAGGGTCTACGAGCAGTACTTC. This gives the protein CASSLVRDRVYEQYF.

The chain carries TRBV2 and TRBJ2-5; tentatively, D is TRBD2 (6 bases). Trimming shortened V by 1 base and J by 3 bases, and 18 bases separated the two germline ends. From germline, CDR1 is SNHLY and CDR2 FYNNEI. The CDR3 spans 17 residues. CDR3 residues: CASSEEAGRTTKETQYF. The CDR3 DNA is TGTGCCAGCAGTGAAGAGGCGGGGAGAACAACTAAAGAGACCCAGTACTTC.

The chain combines TRBV7-7 with TRBJ2-6; TRBD1 is a possible D gene (6 bases). The CDR3 spans 16 residues. From germline, CDR1 is SSHAT and CDR2 FNYEAQ (reference sequence). Trimming cost V 5 bases and J 0 bases, with 11 bases left between them. The CDR3 nucleotides read TGTGCCAGCAGCCCGATGGACAGCTCTGGGGCCAACGTCCTGACTTTC. Translation: CASSPMDSSGANVLTF.

The chain recombines TRBV5-4 with TRBJ2-2; 14 bases are shared with TRBD2. Germline CDR1 is SGHNT and CDR2 is YYREEE (reference sequence). After removal of 3 bases from V and 5 bases from J, the junction contained 9 bases not matched to a gene. The CDR3 contains 18 residues. CDR3 protein: CASSSPTSGRAGTGELFF. DNA for the CDR3: TGTGCCAGCAGCTCCCCGACTAGCGGGAGGGCCGGAACCGGGGAGCTGTTTTTT.

The chain joins TRBV2 to TRBJ1-1; 10 bases align to TRBD1. CDR1 and CDR2 (germline): SNHLY, FYNNEI. Losses at the gene ends were 8 bases for V and 5 bases for J; bases not matched to a gene: 8. The CDR3 contains 14 residues. The CDR3 spells CASLLTGGGTEAFF. CDR3 bases: TGTGCCAGCCTCCTGACAGGGGGCGGGACTGAAGCTTTCTTT.

The chain combines TRBV5-1 with TRBJ2-2, with 7 bases fitting TRBD2. With V trimmed by 0 bases and J by 4 bases, 9 bases remained unmatched. The CDR3 spans 17 residues. The germline CDR1 and CDR2 sequences are SGHRS and YFSETQ. CDR3 nucleotide sequence: TGCGCCAGCAGCTTGGAGGCTAGCGGTCGAGGCACCGGGGAGCTGTTTTTT. Translating it yields CASSLEASGRGTGELFF. The full variable domain, in which reference TRBV5-1 and TRBJ2-2 provide the parts outside the CDR3, is KAGVTQTPRYLIKTRGQQVTLSCSPISGHRSVSWYQQTPGQGLQFLFEYFSETQRNKGNFPGRFSGRQFSNSRSEMNVSTLELGDSALYLCASSLEASGRGTGELFFGEGSRLTVL.

CDR3 sequence: CASWRDRGYEQYF. The CDR3 DNA is TGTGCCAGCTGGCGGGACAGGGGCTACGAGCAGTACTTC. The rearrangement joins TRBV2 to TRBJ2-7; 10 bases align to TRBD1. CDR3 length: 13 amino acids. V lost 8 bases, J lost 3 bases, and 4 bases stayed unmatched. Germline V gene lookup returns CDR1 SNHLY and CDR2 FYNNEI.

There are a few counts of this clone. An end of the junction differs from the germline gene, which may be a read error. CDR3 DNA: TGTTCCAGCAGCTTAGCTAGCGACCCGCGGTATTTT. This translates into CSSSLASDPRYF. The chain recombines TRBV7-9 with TRBJ2-3; TRBD2 might be the D (6 bases). The germline V gene has CDR1 SEHNR and CDR2 FQNEAQ (reference sequence). CDR3 length: 12 amino acids.

The chain uses TRBV2 and TRBJ2-1; tentative D call: TRBD1 (5 bases). Trimming stripped 2 bases from V and 6 bases from J, with 23 bases between. This CDR3 comprises 18 residues. The germline CDR1 and CDR2 sequences are SNHLY and FYNNEI. CDR3 nucleotide sequence: TGTGCCAGCAGTGAAATTCCAGGTGGGGCCCGGCCCCGCAATGAGCAGTTCTTC. Translated, it gives CASSEIPGGARPRNEQFF.

V usage is TRBV25-1 and J usage is TRBJ1-5; D may be TRBD1 (5 bases). Trimming removed 11 bases at V and 0 bases at J, with 8 bases between. The CDR3 covers 12 residues. Germline V CDR1 and CDR2: MGHDK, SYGVNS. The CDR3 DNA reads as TGTGCCTCAAGGGGTAGCAATCAGCCCCAGCATTTT. Protein: CASRGSNQPQHF.

The V call is TRBV18, the J call TRBJ1-1, with a weak D call TRBD1 (6 bases). The CDR3 is made up of 14 amino acids. In germline, CDR1 is KGHSH, CDR2 LQKENI. The ends were cut back, 6 bases at V and 1 base at J, with 12 bases in the middle. The CDR3 spells CASSPGGANTEAFF. The CDR3 nucleotides read TGTGCCAGCTCCCCCGGGGGGGCGAACACTGAAGCTTTCTTT. Full variable domain (missing parts from reference TRBV18 and TRBJ1-1): NAGVMQNPRHLVRRRGQEARLRCSPMKGHSHVYWYRQLPEEGLKFMVYLQKENIIDESGMPKERFSAEFPKEGPSILRIQQVVRGDSAAYFCASSPGGANTEAFFGQGTRLTVV.

The chain uses TRBV2 and TRBJ2-1, with TRBD2 as a possible D gene (5 bases). CDR3 length equals 14 residues. From germline, CDR1 is SNHLY and CDR2 FYNNEI. The V end was cut by 8 bases, the J end by 8 bases, with 19 bases between. As DNA, the CDR3 is TGTGCCAGCTCCTCCTTACTAGAGGGCGATGAGCAGTTCTTC. Translated, it gives CASSSLLEGDEQFF.

The rearrangement links TRBV11-1 to TRBJ2-5, with TRBD2 matching over 8 bases. CDR1 is SGHAT and CDR2 is FQDESV in the germline V gene (reference sequence). V was clipped by 7 bases and J by 3 bases; unmatched bases: 4. The CDR3 runs to 13 residues. The CDR3, as DNA: TGTGCCAGCACCGGGGGGGGGAAAGAGACCCAGTACTTC. It encodes CASTGGGKETQYF. The whole variable domain, remainder taken from reference TRBV11-1 and TRBJ2-5, is EAEVAQSPRYKITEKSQAVAFWCDPISGHATLYWYRQILGQGPELLVQFQDESVVDDSQLPKDRFSAERLKGVDSTLKIQPAELGDSAMYLCASTGGGKETQYFGPGTRLLVL.

The V call is TRBV4-2, the J call TRBJ1-3, with 8 bases identical to TRBD1. The CDR3 contains 18 residues. With V trimmed by 4 bases and J by 1 base, 12 bases remained unmatched. The germline V gene has CDR1 LGHNA and CDR2 YNFKEQ. The CDR3 DNA sequence: TGTGCCAGCAGCCCGACCCCCCAGGGGGCGACGTCTGGAAACACCATATATTTT. Residues: CASSPTPQGATSGNTIYF.

The rearrangement uses TRBV7-2 and TRBJ2-1; no firm D call. The CDR3 has 15 residues. The germline V and J ends were trimmed by 2 bases and 0 bases, with 8 bases remaining between them. Germline values: CDR1 SGHTA, CDR2 FQGNSA. For the CDR3, the DNA is TGTGCCAGCAGCTTAAAAGCTTACTCCTACAATGAGCAGTTCTTC. Translated: CASSLKAYSYNEQFF.

V usage is TRBV7-9 and J usage is TRBJ1-5; D possibly corresponds to TRBD1 (6 bases). The CDR3 runs to 17 residues. Looked up from germline, CDR1 is SEHNR and CDR2 is FQNEAQ (reference sequence). The V gene lost 5 bases and the J gene lost 2 bases, with 19 bases spanning the gap. CDR3 region: CASSPSGAGDGNQPQHF. CDR3 coding DNA: TGTGCCAGCAGCCCTAGTGGGGCAGGGGATGGCAATCAGCCCCAGCATTTT. Full variable domain (outside the CDR3, taken from reference TRBV7-9 and TRBJ1-5): DTGVSQNPRHKITKRGQNVTFRCDPISEHNRLYWYRQTLGQGPEFLTYFQNEAQLEKSRLLSDRFSAERPKGSFSTLEIQRTEQGDSAMYLCASSPSGAGDGNQPQHFGDGTRLSIL.

This clone showed up just once. The rearrangement links TRBV18 to TRBJ2-1; D perhaps matches TRBD2 (7 bases). V was pared by 1 base and J by 4 bases, with 11 bases between. The CDR3 totals 15 residues. Germline values: CDR1 KGHSH, CDR2 LQKENI. CDR3 loop: CASSPQGGGYNEQFF. CDR3 nucleotide sequence: TGTGCCAGCTCACCACAGGGAGGGGGTTACAATGAGCAGTTCTTC.

The V call is TRBV28, the J call TRBJ1-2; possible D gene TRBD1, 5 bases. Germline V gene data show CDR1 as MDHEN and CDR2 as SYDVKM. Deletions cut 6 bases from V and 3 bases from J, with 11 bases between. CDR3 length: 13 amino acids. The CDR3, as DNA: TGTGCCAGCAGGCAGGGTTCTGACTATGGCTACACCTTC. It is translated as CASRQGSDYGYTF.

Regarding this clone: Other DNA sequences of this sample code for an identical CDR3. The J gene is TRBJ2-2, the V gene TRBV5-1; 8 bases fit TRBD1. J lost 3 bases, V lost 0 bases, and 4 bases had no gene match. In germline, CDR1 is SGHRS, CDR2 YFSETQ. The CDR3 covers 16 residues. CDR3 DNA: TGCGCCAGCAGCTTGGTCCAGGGGGCCGACACCGGGGAGCTGTTTTTT. Protein product: CASSLVQGADTGELFF.

This clone was recorded once. The J gene is TRBJ1-1, the V gene TRBV5-4; D possibly corresponds to TRBD1 (5 bases). The V end was cut by 6 bases, the J end by 1 base, with 16 bases between. The CDR3 has 15 amino acids. CDR1 SGHNT and CDR2 YYREEE come from the germline V gene (reference sequence). DNA for the CDR3: TGTGCCAGCACGACCCATGACAGTCGGAACACTGAAGCTTTCTTT. Translating it yields CASTTHDSRNTEAFF.

The V gene is TRBV5-1, the J gene TRBJ1-4; D call uncertain. The CDR3 contains 15 residues. Germline V lookup: CDR1 SGHRS, CDR2 YFSETQ. V lost 0 bases, J lost 0 bases, and 6 bases lay in between. CDR3 bases: TGCGCCAGCAGCTTGGATAGAGCAACTAATGAAAAACTGTTTTTT. Its translation: CASSLDRATNEKLFF.

The rearrangement uses TRBV27 and TRBJ1-2, with D possibly matching TRBD1 (5 bases). CDR1 is MNHEY, CDR2 SMNVEV, per germline (reference sequence). The CDR3 runs 14 residues. Trimming took off 2 bases at V and 7 bases at J, with 14 bases between the two ends. The CDR3: CASSLTGIFAGYTF. DNA of the CDR3: TGTGCCAGCAGTTTAACAGGAATCTTCGCTGGCTACACCTTC.

The genes are TRBV25-1 and TRBJ1-2; D ambiguous. This CDR3 comprises 15 residues. Germline lookup yields CDR1 MGHDK and CDR2 SYGVNS. V lost 1 base and J lost 7, with 16 bases in between. The CDR3 loop reads CASSEWGEPLGGYTF. The CDR3 DNA reads as TGTGCCAGCAGTGAATGGGGAGAGCCCTTGGGTGGCTACACCTTC.

The chain recombines TRBV28 with TRBJ2-5, with D perhaps matching TRBD2 (6 bases). The CDR3 is 15 residues long. Trimming removed 6 bases at V and 4 bases at J, with 18 bases between. In germline, CDR1 is MDHEN, CDR2 SYDVKM. As DNA, the CDR3 is TGTGCCAGCAGCCCCCCGGTCGGCGGGGCAGAGACCCAGTACTTC. Translating it yields CASSPPVGGAETQYF.

This chain uses TRBV18 with TRBJ1-4; 10 positions match TRBD1. Germline V gene sequence: CDR1 KGHSH, CDR2 LQKENI. This CDR3 spans 14 amino acids. After removal of 3 bases from V and 7 bases from J, the junction contained 2 bases not matched to a gene. The CDR3 region has the DNA TGTGCCAGCTCACCCGGACAGGGGGGTGAAAAACTGTTTTTT. Translated, it gives CASSPGQGGEKLFF.

V is TRBV29-1 and J is TRBJ2-2, with a tentative D call TRBD2 (6 bases). The germline CDR1 and CDR2 sequences are SQVTM and ANQGSEA. This CDR3 has 13 residues. V was trimmed by 4 bases and J by 3 bases, leaving 9 bases between them. The CDR3: CSVAEGDTGELFF. CDR3 coding DNA: TGCAGCGTTGCGGAGGGAGACACCGGGGAGCTGTTTTTT.

V is TRBV29-1 and J is TRBJ2-4; 7 bases fit TRBD1. J was trimmed by 10 bases and V by 3 bases; bases with no gene match: 3. Per the germline V gene, CDR1 is SQVTM and CDR2 is ANQGSEA. The CDR3 consists of 11 residues. This chain's CDR3 is CSVDAQGIQYF. The CDR3 region has the DNA TGCAGCGTTGACGCACAGGGGATTCAGTACTTC.

The rearrangement joins TRBV10-3 to TRBJ2-7; 9 positions match TRBD2. In germline, CDR1 is ENHRY, CDR2 SYGVKD. The CDR3 has 17 amino acids. After removal of 2 bases from V and 0 bases from J, the junction contained 8 bases not matched to a gene. CDR3 protein: CAISEGSSGRFSYEQYF. CDR3 coding DNA: TGTGCCATCAGTGAGGGCTCGAGCGGGAGGTTCTCCTACGAGCAGTACTTC.

The CDR3 DNA is TGTGCCATCAAAAACCCGGGGGAGGCTTTCTTT. Amino acids: CAIKNPGEAFF. The chain combines TRBV6-1 with TRBJ1-1, with D possibly matching TRBD1 (5 bases). CDR3 length equals 11 residues. Germline assignment: CDR1 MNHNS and CDR2 SASEGT. Trimming took off 10 bases at V and 11 bases at J, with 17 bases between the two ends.

The chain links TRBV28 to TRBJ2-7, with TRBD2 matching 12 bases. The CDR3 is 18 amino acids. Germline V gives CDR1 MDHEN, CDR2 SYDVKM. The ends lost 6 bases at V and 1 base at J; junction bases unmatched: 13. The CDR3 region is CASSPLPQLAGGSYEQYF. DNA for the CDR3: TGTGCCAGCAGCCCCTTGCCCCAACTAGCGGGGGGTTCCTACGAGCAGTACTTC.

Notes on this clone: Compared with germline, one end of the junction differs, possibly owing to a read error. The chain recombines TRBV7-2 with TRBJ2-5; 11 bases agree with TRBD2. The CDR3 contains 16 residues. CDR1 is SGHTA and CDR2 is FQGNSA in the germline V gene. The CDR3 bases are TGTGCCAGCAGCTTAGCCGGGACTAGCGGCCAAAAGACCCAGTACTTC. Translated: CASSLAGTSGQKTQYF.